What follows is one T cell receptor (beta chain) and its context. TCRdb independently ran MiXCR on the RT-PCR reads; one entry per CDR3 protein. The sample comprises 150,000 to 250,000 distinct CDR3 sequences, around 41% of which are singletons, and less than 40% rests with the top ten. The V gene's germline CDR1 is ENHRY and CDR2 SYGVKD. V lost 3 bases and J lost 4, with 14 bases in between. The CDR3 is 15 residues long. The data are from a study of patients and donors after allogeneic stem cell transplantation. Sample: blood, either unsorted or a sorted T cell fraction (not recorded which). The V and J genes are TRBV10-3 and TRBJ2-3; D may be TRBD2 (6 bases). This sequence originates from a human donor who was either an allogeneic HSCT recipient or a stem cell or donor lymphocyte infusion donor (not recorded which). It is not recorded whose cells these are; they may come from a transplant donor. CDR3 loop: CAISEGHGGSDTQYF. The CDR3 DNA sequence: TGTGCCATCAGTGAAGGGCACGGGGGATCAGATACGCAGTATTTT.